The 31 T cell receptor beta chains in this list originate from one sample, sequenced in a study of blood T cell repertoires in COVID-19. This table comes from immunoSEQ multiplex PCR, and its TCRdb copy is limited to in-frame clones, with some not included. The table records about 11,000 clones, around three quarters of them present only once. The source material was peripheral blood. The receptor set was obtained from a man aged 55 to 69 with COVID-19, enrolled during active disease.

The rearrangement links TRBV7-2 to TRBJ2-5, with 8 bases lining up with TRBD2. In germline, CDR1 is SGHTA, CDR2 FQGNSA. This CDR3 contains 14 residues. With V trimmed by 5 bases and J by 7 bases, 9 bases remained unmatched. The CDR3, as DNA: TGTGCCAGCAGCCTAGGTTGGCTAGCGGGGACCCAGTACTTC. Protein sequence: CASSLGWLAGTQYF. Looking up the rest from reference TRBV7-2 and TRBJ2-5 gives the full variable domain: GAGVSQSPSNKVTEKGKDVELRCDPISGHTALYWYRQSLGQGLEFLIYFQGNSAPDKSGLPSDRFSAERTGGSVSTLTIQRTQQEDSAVYLCASSLGWLAGTQYFGPGTRLLVL.

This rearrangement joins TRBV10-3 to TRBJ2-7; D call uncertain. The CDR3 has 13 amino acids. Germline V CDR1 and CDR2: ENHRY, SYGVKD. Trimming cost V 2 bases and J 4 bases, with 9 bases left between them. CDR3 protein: CAISERNWYEQYV. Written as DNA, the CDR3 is TGTGCCATCAGTGAGCGAAACTGGTACGAGCAGTACGTC.

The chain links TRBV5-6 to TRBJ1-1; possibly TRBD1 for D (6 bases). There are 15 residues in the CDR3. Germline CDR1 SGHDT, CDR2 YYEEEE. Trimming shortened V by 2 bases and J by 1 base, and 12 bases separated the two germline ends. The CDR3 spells CASSLEGTWNTEAFF. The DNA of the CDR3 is TGTGCCAGCAGCTTAGAAGGGACATGGAACACTGAAGCTTTCTTT.

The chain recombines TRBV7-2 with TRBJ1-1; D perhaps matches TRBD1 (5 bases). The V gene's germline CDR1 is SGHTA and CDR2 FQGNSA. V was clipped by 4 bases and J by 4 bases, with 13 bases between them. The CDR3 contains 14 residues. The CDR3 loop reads CASSYLEGSTEAFF. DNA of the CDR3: TGTGCCAGCAGCTATCTGGAGGGGAGCACTGAAGCTTTCTTT.

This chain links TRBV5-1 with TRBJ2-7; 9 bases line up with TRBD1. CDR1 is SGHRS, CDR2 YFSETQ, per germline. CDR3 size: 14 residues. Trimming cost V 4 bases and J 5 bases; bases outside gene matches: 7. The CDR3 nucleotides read TGCGCCAGCAGCCGCCGGGACAGGGTCAACGAGCAGTACTTC. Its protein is CASSRRDRVNEQYF.

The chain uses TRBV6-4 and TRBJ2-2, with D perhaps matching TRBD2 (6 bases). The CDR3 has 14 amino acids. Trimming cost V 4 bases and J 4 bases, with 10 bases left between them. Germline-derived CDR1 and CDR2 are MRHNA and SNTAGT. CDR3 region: CASSGQGGTGELFF. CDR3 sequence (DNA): TGTGCCAGCAGTGGGCAGGGAGGCACCGGGGAGCTGTTTTTT.

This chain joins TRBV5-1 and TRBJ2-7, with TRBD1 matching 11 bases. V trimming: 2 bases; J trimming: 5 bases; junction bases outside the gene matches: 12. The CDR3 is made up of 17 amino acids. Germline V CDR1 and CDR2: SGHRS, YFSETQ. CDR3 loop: CASSFYIRTGGADEQYF. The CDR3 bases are TGCGCCAGCAGCTTCTATATACGGACAGGGGGCGCCGACGAGCAGTACTTC.

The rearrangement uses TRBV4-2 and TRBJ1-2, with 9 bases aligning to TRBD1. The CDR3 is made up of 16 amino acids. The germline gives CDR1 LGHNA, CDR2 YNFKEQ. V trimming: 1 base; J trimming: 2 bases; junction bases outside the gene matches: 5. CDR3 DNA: TGTGCCAGCAGCCAAGCTGAGGGACAGGGCAACTATGGCTACACCTTC. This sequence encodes CASSQAEGQGNYGYTF.

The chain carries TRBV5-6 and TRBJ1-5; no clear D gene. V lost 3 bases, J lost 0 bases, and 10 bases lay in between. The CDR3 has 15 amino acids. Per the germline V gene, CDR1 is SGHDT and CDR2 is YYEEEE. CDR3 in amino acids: CASSYQVYSNQPQHF. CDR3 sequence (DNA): TGTGCCAGCAGCTACCAGGTCTATAGCAATCAGCCCCAGCATTTT. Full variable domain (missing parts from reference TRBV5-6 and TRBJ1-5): DAGVTQSPTHLIKTRGQQVTLRCSPKSGHDTVSWYQQALGQGPQFIFQYYEEEERQRGNFPDRFSGHQFPNYSSELNVNALLLGDSALYLCASSYQVYSNQPQHFGDGTRLSIL.

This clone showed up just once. CDR3 residues: CASSQTVLGELFF. The CDR3 DNA reads as TGTGCCAGCAGCCAGACAGTACTCGGGGAGCTGTTTTTT. The chain carries TRBV11-3 and TRBJ2-2, with TRBD1 as a possible D gene (5 bases). The CDR3 contains 13 residues. Trimming took 5 bases from V and 7 from J, leaving 11 bases between them. Germline assignment: CDR1 SGHNT and CDR2 YENEEA.

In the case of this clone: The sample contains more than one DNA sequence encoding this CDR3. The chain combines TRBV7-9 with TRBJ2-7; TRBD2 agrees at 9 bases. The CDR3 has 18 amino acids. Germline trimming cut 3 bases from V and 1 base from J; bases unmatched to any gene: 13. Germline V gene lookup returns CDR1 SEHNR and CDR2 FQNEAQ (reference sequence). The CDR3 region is CASSFGGGAGGASYEQYF. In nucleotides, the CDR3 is TGTGCCAGCAGCTTCGGGGGCGGAGCGGGGGGCGCATCCTACGAGCAGTACTTC.

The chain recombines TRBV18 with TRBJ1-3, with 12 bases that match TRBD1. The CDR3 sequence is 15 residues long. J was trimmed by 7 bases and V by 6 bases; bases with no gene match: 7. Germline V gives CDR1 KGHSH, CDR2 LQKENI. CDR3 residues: CASSPGTGGRNTIYF. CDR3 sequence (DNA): TGTGCCAGCTCCCCCGGGACAGGGGGCCGGAACACCATATATTTT. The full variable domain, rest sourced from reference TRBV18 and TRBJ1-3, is NAGVMQNPRHLVRRRGQEARLRCSPMKGHSHVYWYRQLPEEGLKFMVYLQKENIIDESGMPKERFSAEFPKEGPSILRIQQVVRGDSAAYFCASSPGTGGRNTIYFGEGSWLTVV.

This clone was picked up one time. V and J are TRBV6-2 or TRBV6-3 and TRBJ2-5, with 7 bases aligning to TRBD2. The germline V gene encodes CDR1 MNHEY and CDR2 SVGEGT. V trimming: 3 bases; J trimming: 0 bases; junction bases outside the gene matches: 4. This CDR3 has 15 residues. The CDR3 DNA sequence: TGTGCCAGCAGTTATCTAGCGGAGTACCAAGAGACCCAGTACTTC. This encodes CASSYLAEYQETQYF.

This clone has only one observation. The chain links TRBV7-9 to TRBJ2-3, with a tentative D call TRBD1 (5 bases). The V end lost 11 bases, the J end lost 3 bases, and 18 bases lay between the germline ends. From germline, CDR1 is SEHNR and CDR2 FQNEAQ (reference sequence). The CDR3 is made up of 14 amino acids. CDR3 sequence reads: CAATWQGVTDTQYF. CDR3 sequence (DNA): TGTGCCGCCACCTGGCAGGGTGTGACAGATACGCAGTATTTT.

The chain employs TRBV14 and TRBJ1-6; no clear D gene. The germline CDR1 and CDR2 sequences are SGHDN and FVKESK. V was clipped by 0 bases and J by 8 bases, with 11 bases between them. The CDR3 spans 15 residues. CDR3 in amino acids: CASSQDRKGDSPLHF. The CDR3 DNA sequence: TGTGCCAGCAGCCAAGATAGAAAAGGAGATTCACCCCTCCACTTT. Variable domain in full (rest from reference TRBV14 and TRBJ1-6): EAGVTQFPSHSVIEKGQTVTLRCDPISGHDNLYWYRRVMGKEIKFLLHFVKESKQDESGMPNNRFLAERTGGTYSTLKVQPAELEDSGVYFCASSQDRKGDSPLHFGNGTRLTVT.

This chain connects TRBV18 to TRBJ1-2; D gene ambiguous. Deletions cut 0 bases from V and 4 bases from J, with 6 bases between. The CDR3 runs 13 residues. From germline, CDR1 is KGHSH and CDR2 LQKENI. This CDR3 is CASSPPTVYGYTF. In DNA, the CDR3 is TGTGCCAGCTCACCACCTACAGTCTATGGCTACACCTTC.

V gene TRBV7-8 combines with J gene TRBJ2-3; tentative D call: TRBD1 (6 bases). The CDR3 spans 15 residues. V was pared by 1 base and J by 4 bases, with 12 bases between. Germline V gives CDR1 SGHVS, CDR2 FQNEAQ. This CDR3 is CASSLVRGEADTQYF. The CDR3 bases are TGTGCCAGCAGCTTAGTCAGGGGAGAGGCAGATACGCAGTATTTT.

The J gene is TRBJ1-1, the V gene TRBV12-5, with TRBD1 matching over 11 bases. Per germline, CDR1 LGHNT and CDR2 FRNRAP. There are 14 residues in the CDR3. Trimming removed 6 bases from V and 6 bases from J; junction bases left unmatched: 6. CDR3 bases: TGTGCTAGTGGGTCGGACAGGGGGCCTGCTGAAGCTTTCTTT. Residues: CASGSDRGPAEAFF. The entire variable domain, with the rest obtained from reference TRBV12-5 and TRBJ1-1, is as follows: DARVTQTPRHKVTEMGQEVTMRCQPILGHNTVFWYRQTMMQGLELLAYFRNRAPLDDSGMPKDRFSAEMPDATLATLKIQPSEPRDSAVYFCASGSDRGPAEAFFGQGTRLTVV.

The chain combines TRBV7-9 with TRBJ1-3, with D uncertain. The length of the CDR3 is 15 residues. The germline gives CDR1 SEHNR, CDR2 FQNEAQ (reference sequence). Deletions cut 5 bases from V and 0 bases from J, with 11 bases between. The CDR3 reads CASSPRVSSGNTIYF. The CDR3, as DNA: TGTGCCAGCAGCCCTCGGGTGAGCTCTGGAAACACCATATATTTT. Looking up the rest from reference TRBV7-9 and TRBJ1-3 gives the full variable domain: DTGVSQNPRHKITKRGQNVTFRCDPISEHNRLYWYRQTLGQGPEFLTYFQNEAQLEKSRLLSDRFSAERPKGSFSTLEIQRTEQGDSAMYLCASSPRVSSGNTIYFGEGSWLTVV.

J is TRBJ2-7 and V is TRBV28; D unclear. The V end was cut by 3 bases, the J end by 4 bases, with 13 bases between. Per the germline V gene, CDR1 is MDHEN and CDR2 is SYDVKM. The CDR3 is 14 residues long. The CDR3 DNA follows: TGTGCCAGCAGTTTTTCTGGCAGGAAGTACGAGCAGTACGTC. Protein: CASSFSGRKYEQYV.

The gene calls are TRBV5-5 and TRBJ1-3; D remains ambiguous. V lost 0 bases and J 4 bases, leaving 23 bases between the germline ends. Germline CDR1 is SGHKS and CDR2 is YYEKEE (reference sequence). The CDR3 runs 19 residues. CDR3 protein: CASSLAEAARIGIGNTIYF. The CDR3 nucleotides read TGTGCCAGCAGCTTGGCCGAGGCGGCTAGGATTGGTATCGGAAACACCATATATTTT.

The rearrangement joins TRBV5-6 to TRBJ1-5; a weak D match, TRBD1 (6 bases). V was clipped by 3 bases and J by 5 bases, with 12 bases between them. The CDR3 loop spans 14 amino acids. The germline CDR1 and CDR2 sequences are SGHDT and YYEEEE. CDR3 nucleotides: TGTGCCAGCAGCTACAGGGTGTTCGATCAGCCCCAGCATTTT. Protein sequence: CASSYRVFDQPQHF.

For the CDR3, the DNA is TGTGCCACCCAGTGGGCTCTCAATCAGCCCCAGCATTTT. This sequence encodes CATQWALNQPQHF. This chain links TRBV6-5 with TRBJ1-5; D call uncertain. This CDR3 has 13 amino acids. Germline CDR1 is MNHEY and CDR2 is SVGAGI. The V and J ends lost 10 bases and 3 bases respectively, with 13 bases between them.

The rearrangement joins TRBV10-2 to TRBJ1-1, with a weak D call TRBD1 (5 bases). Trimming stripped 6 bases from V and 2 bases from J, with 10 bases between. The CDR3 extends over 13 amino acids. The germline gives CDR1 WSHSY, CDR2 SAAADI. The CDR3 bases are TGCGCCAGCAGGATGACAGCTAACACTGAAGCTTTCTTT. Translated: CASRMTANTEAFF.

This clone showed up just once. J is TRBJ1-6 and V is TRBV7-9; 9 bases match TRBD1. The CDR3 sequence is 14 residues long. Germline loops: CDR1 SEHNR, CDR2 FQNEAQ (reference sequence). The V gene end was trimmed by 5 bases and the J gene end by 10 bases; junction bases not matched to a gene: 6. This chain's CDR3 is CASSPGQGNSPLHF. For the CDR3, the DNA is TGTGCCAGCAGCCCGGGACAGGGAAACTCACCCCTCCACTTT.

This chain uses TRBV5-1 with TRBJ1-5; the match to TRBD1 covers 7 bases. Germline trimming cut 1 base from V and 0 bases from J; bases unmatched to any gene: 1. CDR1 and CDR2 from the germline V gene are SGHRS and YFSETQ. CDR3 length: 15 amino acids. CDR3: CASSLQGDSNQPQHF. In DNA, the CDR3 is TGCGCCAGCAGCTTGCAGGGGGATAGCAATCAGCCCCAGCATTTT.

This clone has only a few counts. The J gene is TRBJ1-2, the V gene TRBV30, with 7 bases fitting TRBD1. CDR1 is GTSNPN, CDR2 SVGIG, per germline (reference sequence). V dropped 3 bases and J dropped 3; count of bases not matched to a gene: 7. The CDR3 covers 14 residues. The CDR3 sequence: CAWSRTGGDYGYTF. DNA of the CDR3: TGTGCCTGGAGCCGGACAGGCGGTGACTATGGCTACACCTTC.

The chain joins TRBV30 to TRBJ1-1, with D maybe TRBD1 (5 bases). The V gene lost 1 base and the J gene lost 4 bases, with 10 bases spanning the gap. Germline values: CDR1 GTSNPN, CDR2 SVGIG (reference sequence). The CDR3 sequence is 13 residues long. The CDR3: CAWSGTPVTEAFF. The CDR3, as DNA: TGTGCCTGGAGTGGGACACCGGTCACTGAAGCTTTCTTT.

As DNA, the CDR3 is TGTGCCAGCAGCCCCCGCCAGGGAACTGGAAACACCATATATTTT. Translation: CASSPRQGTGNTIYF. The rearrangement links TRBV7-2 to TRBJ1-3; D perhaps matches TRBD1 (5 bases). CDR1 and CDR2 (germline): SGHTA, FQGNSA. The CDR3 runs to 15 residues. V lost 5 bases to trimming and J lost 2 bases, with 13 bases between them.

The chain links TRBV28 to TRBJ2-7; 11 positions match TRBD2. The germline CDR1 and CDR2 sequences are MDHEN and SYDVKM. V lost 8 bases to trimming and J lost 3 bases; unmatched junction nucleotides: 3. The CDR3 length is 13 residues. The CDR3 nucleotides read TGTGCCAGCTCTAGCGGGGGGAACTACGAGCAGTACTTC. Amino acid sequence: CASSSGGNYEQYF.

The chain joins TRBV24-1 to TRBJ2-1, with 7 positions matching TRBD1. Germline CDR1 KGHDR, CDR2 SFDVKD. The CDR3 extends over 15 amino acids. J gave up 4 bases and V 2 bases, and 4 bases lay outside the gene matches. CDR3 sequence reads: CATSDWNRGYNEQFF. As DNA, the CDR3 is TGTGCCACCAGTGATTGGAACAGGGGATACAATGAGCAGTTCTTC.